This T cell receptor beta chain appears in the sequencing data of a study of response to subunit inactivated influenza vaccine. TCRdb redid the calling of the RT-PCR reads with MiXCR, one entry per CDR3 protein. The sample carries some 200,000 distinct CDR3 sequences, about 12% recorded once. The study's findings and limits: That few new T cells are recruited by each seasonal influenza vaccination was the authors' suggestion.

This clonotype was recorded many times. No antigen is known for it. The sample was also linked to a second study, of T cells expressing NK-cell markers. As that study records: UMIs were included in TCR beta cDNA generated by 5'RACE template switching. HCMV seropositivity marked seven of the eight sequenced donors; one was seronegative. More than 5 donors showed dominant NKG2C+ clonotypes comprising about 1.0-7.5% of their CD8+ T cells.

Here the sequenced sample was CD8+ T cells sorted from PBMCs, taken 11 to 12 days after vaccination. The sequence was collected from a man aged 50 or older who received an inactivated influenza vaccine.

The CDR3 DNA is TGCAGCGTTGAAAGCCTAGCGGGAAGTTACGAGCAGTACTTC. It translates to CSVESLAGSYEQYF. The V gene is TRBV29-1, the J gene TRBJ2-7; 9 positions match TRBD2. CDR1 SQVTM and CDR2 ANQGSEA come from the germline V gene. This CDR3 region has 14 residues. With V trimmed by 2 bases and J by 4 bases, 6 bases remained unmatched.